The TCR beta chain under discussion was sequenced for a study of Ad26.COV2.S vaccination and SARS-CoV-2 variants. Study-level background: Each vaccinee took Ad26.COV2.S intramuscularly, once or twice 56 days apart. General study results and limits: After vaccination, substantial breadth of spike-specific CD8+ and CD4+ responses was reported. Total T cell responses may have been underestimated by the TCR breadth and depth analyses. Vaccine and placebo recipients had comparable breadth of non-spike TCRs.

Assay used: immunoSEQ multiplex PCR; TCRdb lists only in-frame clones, some missing. The sample shows some 300,000 clones, around four fifths of them seen only once. Looked up from germline, CDR1 is MNHEY and CDR2 is SVGAGI. The CDR3 loop spans 14 amino acids. Trimming pared 5 bases from V and 2 bases from J, leaving 13 bases between. The treatment is: approximately 18 received Ad26.COV2.S at low or high dose, single or two shots; a few received placebo; per-sample allocation not given. After the first vaccine or placebo injection, samples were drawn on day 63. A remark on this clone: What it binds is not known.

The sample here was peripheral blood, taken in a trial of Ad26.COV2.S vaccine versus placebo. The gene calls are TRBV6-5 and TRBJ2-7; a possible D gene is TRBD2 (6 bases). This receptor was taken from a person aged 18 to 65 who received the Ad26.COV2.S COVID-19 vaccine or a placebo. The CDR3 region is CASSRGGGTYEQYF. The CDR3 region has the DNA TGTGCCAGCAGTCGTGGTGGCGGGACCTACGAGCAGTACTTC.